This T cell receptor (beta chain) was profiled in a study of blood T cell repertoires in COVID-19. Study overall: Material from acute and convalescent COVID-19 was sourced from the United States, Italy and Spain. In each case, the material was cDNA or gDNA derived from T cells, B-cell-depleted T cells, or PBMCs.

Original data processing: Counts of nucleated cells, estimated from reference gene primer amplification, were obtained. TCRdb's table, derived via immunoSEQ multiplex PCR, lists solely in-frame clones and lacks some. V and J calls plus clone size are reproduced from that table; the DNA served to infer D and trimming. The table lists approximately 140,000 clones, around 79% of them singletons. Trimming removed 5 bases from V and 0 bases from J, with 7 bases in between. The CDR3 has 14 amino acids. Germline CDR1 is MDHEN and CDR2 is SYDVKM. V is TRBV28 and J is TRBJ2-2; possible D gene TRBD2, 5 bases. The sequencing sample was made of peripheral blood. The receptor was derived from a man aged 55 to 70 with acute or convalescent COVID-19. CDR3 region: CASSPGTNTGELFF. The CDR3 DNA reads TGTGCCAGCAGTCCCGGGACGAACACCGGGGAGCTGTTTTTT.